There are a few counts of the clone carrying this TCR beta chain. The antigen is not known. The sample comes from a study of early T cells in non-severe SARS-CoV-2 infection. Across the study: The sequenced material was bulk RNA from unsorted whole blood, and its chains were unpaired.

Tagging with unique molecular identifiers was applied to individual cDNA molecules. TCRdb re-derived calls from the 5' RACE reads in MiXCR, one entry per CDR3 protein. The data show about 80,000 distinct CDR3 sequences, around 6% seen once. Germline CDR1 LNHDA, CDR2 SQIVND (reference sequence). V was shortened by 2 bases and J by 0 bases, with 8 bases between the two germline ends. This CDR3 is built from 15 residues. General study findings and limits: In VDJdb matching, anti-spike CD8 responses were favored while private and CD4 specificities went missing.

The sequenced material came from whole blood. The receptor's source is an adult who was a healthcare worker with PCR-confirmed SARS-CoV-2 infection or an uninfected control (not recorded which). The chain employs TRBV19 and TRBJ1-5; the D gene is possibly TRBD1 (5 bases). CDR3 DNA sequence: TGTGCCAGTAGTATAAGAGGGGATAGCAATCAGCCCCAGCATTTT. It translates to CASSIRGDSNQPQHF.